The 25 T cell receptor beta chains presented below share a single source sample, sequenced in a study of T cell responses to AZD1222 COVID-19 vaccine. Assay used: immunoSEQ multiplex PCR; TCRdb lists only in-frame clones, some missing. The sample lists 75,000 or so clones, 80% to 95% occurring once. Specimen: peripheral blood, collected 28 days after the second AZD1222 dose. The origin of the receptors is an adult who received the AZD1222 COVID-19 vaccine.

This clone was observed a single time. The chain employs TRBV27 and TRBJ1-5; D is undetermined. Germline assignment: CDR1 MNHEY and CDR2 SMNVEV (reference sequence). The V gene lost 4 bases and the J gene lost 3 bases, with 13 bases spanning the gap. The length of the CDR3 is 15 residues. CDR3 region: CASSSNDGFNQPQHF. The CDR3 coding sequence is TGTGCCAGCAGTTCCAATGACGGATTCAATCAGCCCCAGCATTTT.

Written as DNA, the CDR3 is TGTGCCAGCAGCTCCTTGGGGACAGGATATGGCTACACCTTC. Translation: CASSSLGTGYGYTF. This chain uses TRBV28 with TRBJ1-2; 8 bases agree with TRBD1. The CDR3 loop spans 14 amino acids. The germline V gene encodes CDR1 MDHEN and CDR2 SYDVKM. Trimming cost V 6 bases and J 5 bases; bases outside gene matches: 8.

This chain uses TRBV6-1 with TRBJ1-3; TRBD1 aligns across 10 bases. The CDR3 contains 18 residues. Trimming removed 1 base from V and 0 bases from J; junction bases left unmatched: 6. Germline V gene sequence: CDR1 MNHNS, CDR2 SASEGT. For the CDR3, the DNA is TGTGCCAGCAGTGAAGGGACAGGGGGTTTCGGCTCTGGAAACACCATATATTTT. Translation: CASSEGTGGFGSGNTIYF.

DNA for the CDR3: TGCGCCAGCAGCCTGGACAGGGGGCAAATCACAGATACGCAGTATTTT. The encoded protein is CASSLDRGQITDTQYF. The V call is TRBV5-1, the J call TRBJ2-3; 11 bases agree with TRBD1. The junction had 6 bases not matched to a gene; V was cut back by 4 bases and J by 2 bases. In germline, CDR1 is SGHRS, CDR2 YFSETQ. This CDR3 has 16 amino acids.

The V gene is TRBV28, the J gene TRBJ2-7; 10 nucleotides align to TRBD2. The junction had 9 bases not matched to a gene; V was cut back by 5 bases and J by 2 bases. This CDR3 has 16 amino acids. Germline V CDR1 and CDR2: MDHEN, SYDVKM. CDR3 loop: CASSLETSGLAYEQYF. CDR3 bases: TGTGCCAGCAGTCTCGAGACTAGCGGGCTTGCCTACGAGCAGTACTTC.

This chain uses TRBV21-1 with TRBJ1-2; TRBD1, the table's D call, lacks a check against the DNA. TRBV21-1 is annotated as a pseudogene. The CDR3 runs to 16 residues. The CDR3 reads CASSNCYRQIAYGYTF. CDR3 bases: TGTGCCAGCAGCAATTGTTACAGGCAAATCGCCTATGGCTACACCTTC.

This clone appeared a single time. The chain combines TRBV4-1 with TRBJ1-2, with 7 bases matching TRBD1. The trim removed 3 bases at V and 3 bases at J, leaving 19 bases unmatched. CDR1 is MGHRA and CDR2 is YSYEKL in the germline V gene. This CDR3 is built from 19 residues. CDR3 protein: CASSQGPHLQGRKDYGYTF. CDR3 bases: TGCGCCAGCAGCCAGGGCCCTCACCTACAGGGGCGCAAGGACTATGGCTACACCTTC.

This chain joins TRBV30 and TRBJ2-5; the match to TRBD2 covers 7 bases. This CDR3 spans 13 amino acids. The trim removed 5 bases at V and 5 bases at J, leaving 8 bases unmatched. Germline CDR1 reads GTSNPN; CDR2 reads SVGIG (reference sequence). The CDR3 DNA follows: TGTGCCTGGGCATGGACTAGATTTGAGACCCAGTACTTC. This translates into CAWAWTRFETQYF.

This clone was counted once. The chain uses TRBV14 and TRBJ2-7; 10 bases map to TRBD1. This CDR3 has 15 amino acids. Losses at the gene ends were 4 bases for V and 4 bases for J; bases not matched to a gene: 7. Germline lookup yields CDR1 SGHDN and CDR2 FVKESK. CDR3 bases: TGTGCCAGCAGCCGTATGGGGACAGGGGCGTACGAGCAGTACTTC. Translating it yields CASSRMGTGAYEQYF.

The chain employs TRBV19 and TRBJ1-2; D possibly corresponds to TRBD1 (6 bases). The CDR3 totals 17 residues. Germline lookup yields CDR1 LNHDA and CDR2 SQIVND (reference sequence). V lost 5 bases to trimming and J lost 3 bases, with 22 bases between them. The CDR3: CASSEGVVNTWDYGYTF. CDR3 sequence (DNA): TGTGCCAGTAGTGAGGGGGTGGTCAACACTTGGGACTATGGCTACACCTTC.

The chain combines TRBV5-6 with TRBJ1-2, with 9 bases that match TRBD1. This CDR3 contains 15 residues. Germline values: CDR1 SGHDT, CDR2 YYEEEE. V lost 3 bases and J lost 5; bases outside the gene matches: 8. The CDR3 DNA follows: TGTGCCAGCAGCTATTGGGACAGGGATCGGTATGGCTACACCTTC. It specifies CASSYWDRDRYGYTF.

This chain joins TRBV24-1 and TRBJ2-1; 12 bases align to TRBD2. The ends lost 1 base at V and 1 base at J; junction bases unmatched: 1. This CDR3 comprises 17 residues. From germline, CDR1 is KGHDR and CDR2 SFDVKD. CDR3 nucleotides: TGTGCCACCAGTGATTTAGGGACTAGCGGGTCCTACAATGAGCAGTTCTTC. Translating gives CATSDLGTSGSYNEQFF.

The chain recombines TRBV28 with TRBJ1-1; D not resolved. Trimming shortened V by 4 bases and J by 7 bases, and 19 bases separated the two germline ends. Looked up from germline, CDR1 is MDHEN and CDR2 is SYDVKM. The CDR3 sequence is 15 residues long. In DNA form, the CDR3 reads TGTGCCAGCAGTTCCCTAAAGGACGGTTCGGGTGAAGCTTTCTTT. The encoded protein is CASSSLKDGSGEAFF. Filled out from reference TRBV28 and TRBJ1-1, the complete variable domain reads DVKVTQSSRYLVKRTGEKVFLECVQDMDHENMFWYRQDPGLGLRLIYFSYDVKMKEKGDIPEGYSVSREKKERFSLILESASTNQTSMYLCASSSLKDGSGEAFFGQGTRLTVV.

This chain joins TRBV5-1 and TRBJ1-2, with D perhaps TRBD1 (5 bases). This CDR3 has 15 residues. Germline CDR1 and CDR2: SGHRS and YFSETQ. The V end lost 4 bases, the J end lost 4 bases, and 17 bases lay between the germline ends. CDR3 amino acids: CASSQDGSGGYGYTF. Written as DNA, the CDR3 is TGCGCCAGCAGCCAGGACGGGTCCGGGGGCTATGGCTACACCTTC. The full variable domain, in which reference TRBV5-1 and TRBJ1-2 provide the parts outside the CDR3, is KAGVTQTPRYLIKTRGQQVTLSCSPISGHRSVSWYQQTPGQGLQFLFEYFSETQRNKGNFPGRFSGRQFSNSRSEMNVSTLELGDSALYLCASSQDGSGGYGYTFGSGTRLTVV.

The chain joins TRBV6-6 to TRBJ1-3; TRBD1 is a possible D gene (5 bases). V dropped 6 bases and J dropped 0 bases, with 9 bases sitting between them. The CDR3 contains 14 residues. CDR1 is MNHNY and CDR2 is SVGAGI in the germline V gene (reference sequence). CDR3 amino acids: CASSPDSSGNTIYF. The CDR3 DNA is TGTGCCAGCAGCCCAGACAGCTCTGGAAACACCATATATTTT.

The rearrangement uses TRBV5-1 and TRBJ2-1; D is unclear. Trimming left V 10 bases short and J 5 bases short, with 13 bases between. Germline V gene data show CDR1 as SGHRS and CDR2 as YFSETQ. The CDR3 is 12 residues long. The CDR3 DNA follows: TGCGCCTGCCGGAGAGGTCACAATGAGCAGTTCTTC. This encodes CACRRGHNEQFF.

The chain employs TRBV28 and TRBJ2-7; 10 nucleotides match TRBD2. Germline assignment: CDR1 MDHEN and CDR2 SYDVKM. This CDR3 region has 18 residues. The J segment lost 2 bases and the V segment lost 7 bases, leaving 17 bases of the junction unmatched. The CDR3, as DNA: TGTGCCAGCACCGACGGCCTAGCGGGAGAGTTATCCCCCTACGAGCAGTACTTC. Its protein product is CASTDGLAGELSPYEQYF.

The chain uses TRBV4-2 and TRBJ2-3, with a weak D call TRBD2 (5 bases). The length of the CDR3 is 14 residues. Germline values: CDR1 LGHNA, CDR2 YNFKEQ. V lost 4 bases and J 2 bases, leaving 10 bases between the germline ends. CDR3 sequence: CASSPSGPTDTQYF. The CDR3 coding sequence is TGTGCCAGCAGCCCAAGCGGACCCACAGATACGCAGTATTTT.

J is TRBJ1-2 and V is TRBV9; D unresolved. The length of the CDR3 is 15 residues. Germline V gene sequence: CDR1 SGDLS, CDR2 YYNGEE. Between the trimmed V and J ends, which lost 2 bases and 0 bases, there was a span of 11 bases. Written as DNA, the CDR3 is TGTGCCAGCAGCGTGGGAGGGTACTCTAACTATGGCTACACCTTC. This codes for CASSVGGYSNYGYTF.

The gene calls are TRBV3-1 (or the pseudogene TRBV3-2) and TRBJ1-4; D possibly corresponds to TRBD1 (5 bases). The germline CDR1 and CDR2 sequences are LGHDT and YNNKEL (reference sequence). V was shortened by 1 base and J by 5 bases, with 17 bases between the two germline ends. The CDR3 covers 17 residues. Here the CDR3 DNA reads TGTGCCAGCAGCCAAGCCCTTGACAGAGGCCCCAATGAAAAACTGTTTTTT. Its protein is CASSQALDRGPNEKLFF.

The chain has TRBV4-1 and TRBJ2-5; the match to TRBD1 covers 8 bases. The CDR3 consists of 14 residues. Germline CDR1 and CDR2: MGHRA and YSYEKL. Trimming at V came to 5 bases and at J to 5 bases, leaving 7 bases not matched to a gene. The CDR3 bases are TGCGCCAGCAGCTTCCGGACAGGGAGGGAGACCCAGTACTTC. Translation: CASSFRTGRETQYF.

V is TRBV15 and J is TRBJ2-1; perhaps TRBD1 as D (5 bases). Germline V lookup: CDR1 LNHNV, CDR2 YYDKDF (reference sequence). Trimming took off 6 bases at V and 8 bases at J, with 11 bases between the two ends. The CDR3 has 12 residues. CDR3 residues: CATSLEGDEQFF. As DNA, the CDR3 is TGTGCCACCAGTTTAGAAGGGGATGAGCAGTTCTTC.

The genes are TRBV7-9 and TRBJ1-5; D is unresolved. Germline assignment: CDR1 SEHNR and CDR2 FQNEAQ (reference sequence). CDR3 size: 13 residues. The V and J ends lost 5 bases and 6 bases respectively, with 11 bases between them. In DNA form, the CDR3 reads TGTGCCAGCAGCCTCGCGGAGGGTCAGCCCCAGCATTTT. This encodes CASSLAEGQPQHF.

This rearrangement joins TRBV19 to TRBJ2-7, with 10 bases that match TRBD2. Per the germline V gene, CDR1 is LNHDA and CDR2 is SQIVND (reference sequence). This CDR3 region has 16 residues. V shed 1 base, J shed 5 bases, and the junction held 8 bases outside the gene matches. The CDR3 here is CASSIAASGSWNEQYF. The CDR3 DNA sequence: TGTGCCAGTAGTATAGCGGCTAGCGGGAGTTGGAACGAGCAGTACTTC.

The chain employs TRBV2 and TRBJ2-7; D perhaps matches TRBD1 (5 bases). The CDR3 covers 13 residues. Germline V gives CDR1 SNHLY, CDR2 FYNNEI. Trimming removed 8 bases from V and 4 bases from J, with 15 bases in between. CDR3 loop: CASLGSNRYEQYF. The CDR3 region has the DNA TGTGCCAGCCTAGGGTCTAACAGGTACGAGCAGTACTTC.